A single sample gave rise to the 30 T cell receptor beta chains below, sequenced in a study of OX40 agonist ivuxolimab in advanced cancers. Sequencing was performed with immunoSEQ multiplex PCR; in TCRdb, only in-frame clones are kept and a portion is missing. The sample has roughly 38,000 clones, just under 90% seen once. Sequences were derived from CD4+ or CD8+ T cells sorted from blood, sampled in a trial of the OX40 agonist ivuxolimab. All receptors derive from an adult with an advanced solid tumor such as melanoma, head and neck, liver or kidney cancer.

CDR3 bases: TGTGCCAGCACACCAGCGGGGGCTAGCACAGATACGCAGTATTTT. As protein: CASTPAGASTDTQYF. The J gene is TRBJ2-3, the V gene TRBV2; 8 bases line up with TRBD2. Germline CDR1 and CDR2: SNHLY and FYNNEI. J gave up 0 bases and V 7 bases, and 6 bases lay outside the gene matches. This CDR3 has 15 residues. The entire variable domain, with the rest obtained from reference TRBV2 and TRBJ2-3, is as follows: EPEVTQTPSHQVTQMGQEVILRCVPISNHLYFYWYRQILGQKVEFLVSFYNNEISEKSEIFDDQFSVERPDGSNFTLKIRSTKLEDSAMYFCASTPAGASTDTQYFGPGTRLTVL.

Here the CDR3 reads CAWTLTASRYNEQFF. The CDR3 nucleotides are TGTGCCTGGACCCTCACCGCTAGCAGATACAATGAGCAGTTCTTC. The chain employs TRBV30 and TRBJ2-1; a possible D gene is TRBD2 (5 bases). Germline V lookup: CDR1 GTSNPN, CDR2 SVGIG (reference sequence). This CDR3 is built from 15 residues. Trimming cost V 4 bases and J 4 bases, with 17 bases left between them.

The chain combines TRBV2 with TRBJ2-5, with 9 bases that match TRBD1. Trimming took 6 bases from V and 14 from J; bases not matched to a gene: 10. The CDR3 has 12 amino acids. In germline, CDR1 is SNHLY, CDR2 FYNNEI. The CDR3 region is CASSSSGDRVYF. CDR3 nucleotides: TGTGCCAGCAGCTCATCGGGGGACAGGGTATACTTC.

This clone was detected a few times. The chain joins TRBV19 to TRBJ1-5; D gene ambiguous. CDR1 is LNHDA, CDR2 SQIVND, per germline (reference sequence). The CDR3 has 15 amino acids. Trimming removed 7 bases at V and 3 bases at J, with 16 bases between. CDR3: CASKTTALYNQPQHF. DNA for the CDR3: TGTGCCAGTAAGACGACGGCCTTATACAATCAGCCCCAGCATTTT. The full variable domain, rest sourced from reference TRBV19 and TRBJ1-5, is DGGITQSPKYLFRKEGQNVTLSCEQNLNHDAMYWYRQDPGQGLRLIYYSQIVNDFQKGDIAEGYSVSREKKESFPLTVTSAQKNPTAFYLCASKTTALYNQPQHFGDGTRLSIL.

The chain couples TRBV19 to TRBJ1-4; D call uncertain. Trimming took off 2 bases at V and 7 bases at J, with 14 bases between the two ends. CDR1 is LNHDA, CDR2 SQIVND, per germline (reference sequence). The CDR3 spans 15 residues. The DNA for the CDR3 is TGTGCCAGTAGTATATCCCTTCGGACGGCTGAAAAACTGTTTTTT. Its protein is CASSISLRTAEKLFF. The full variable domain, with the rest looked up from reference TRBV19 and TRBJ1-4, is DGGITQSPKYLFRKEGQNVTLSCEQNLNHDAMYWYRQDPGQGLRLIYYSQIVNDFQKGDIAEGYSVSREKKESFPLTVTSAQKNPTAFYLCASSISLRTAEKLFFGSGTQLSVL.

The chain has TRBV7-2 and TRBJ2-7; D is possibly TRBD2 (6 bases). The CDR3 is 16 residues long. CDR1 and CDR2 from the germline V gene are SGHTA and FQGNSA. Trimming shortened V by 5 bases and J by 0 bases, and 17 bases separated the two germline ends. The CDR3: CASSASSSAHSYEQYF. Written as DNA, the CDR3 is TGTGCCAGCAGCGCTTCGTCTAGCGCCCACTCCTACGAGCAGTACTTC. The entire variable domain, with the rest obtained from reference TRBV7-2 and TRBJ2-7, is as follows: GAGVSQSPSNKVTEKGKDVELRCDPISGHTALYWYRQSLGQGLEFLIYFQGNSAPDKSGLPSDRFSAERTGGSVSTLTIQRTQQEDSAVYLCASSASSSAHSYEQYFGPGTRLTVT.

This chain's CDR3 is CANSGGGLRDTQYF. CDR3 coding DNA: TGTGCCAATAGCGGGGGGGGGCTTAGGGATACGCAGTATTTT. The rearrangement joins TRBV6-1 to TRBJ2-3, with 11 nucleotides matching TRBD2. The CDR3 consists of 14 residues. Germline trimming cut 10 bases from V and 6 bases from J; bases unmatched to any gene: 9. Germline loops: CDR1 MNHNS, CDR2 SASEGT.

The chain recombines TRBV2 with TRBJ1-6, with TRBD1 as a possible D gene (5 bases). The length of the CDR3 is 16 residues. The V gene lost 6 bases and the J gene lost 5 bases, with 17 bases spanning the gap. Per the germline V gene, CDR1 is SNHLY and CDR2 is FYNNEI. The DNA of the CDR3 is TGTGCCAGCAGATCCCCAGACGTAGGGGATAATTCACCCCTCCACTTT. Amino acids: CASRSPDVGDNSPLHF.

The CDR3 sequence: CASSLDRRDEQFF. CDR3 bases: TGTGCCAGCAGCTTGGACAGGCGTGATGAGCAGTTCTTC. The chain uses TRBV7-2 and TRBJ2-1; 7 bases are shared with TRBD1. V lost 3 bases and J lost 8; bases outside the gene matches: 4. The CDR3 has 13 residues. Germline CDR1 reads SGHTA; CDR2 reads FQGNSA.

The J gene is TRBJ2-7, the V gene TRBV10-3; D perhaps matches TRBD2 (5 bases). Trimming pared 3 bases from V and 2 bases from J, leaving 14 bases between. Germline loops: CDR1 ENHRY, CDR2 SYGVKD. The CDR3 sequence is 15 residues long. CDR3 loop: CAISELRDGTYEQYF. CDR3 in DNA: TGTGCCATCAGTGAATTGCGAGACGGGACCTACGAGCAGTACTTC.

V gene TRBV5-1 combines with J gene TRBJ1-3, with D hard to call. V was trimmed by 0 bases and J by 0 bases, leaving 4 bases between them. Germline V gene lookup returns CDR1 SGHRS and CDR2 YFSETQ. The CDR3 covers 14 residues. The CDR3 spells CASSLGDSGNTIYF. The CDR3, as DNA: TGCGCCAGCAGCTTGGGTGACTCTGGAAACACCATATATTTT.

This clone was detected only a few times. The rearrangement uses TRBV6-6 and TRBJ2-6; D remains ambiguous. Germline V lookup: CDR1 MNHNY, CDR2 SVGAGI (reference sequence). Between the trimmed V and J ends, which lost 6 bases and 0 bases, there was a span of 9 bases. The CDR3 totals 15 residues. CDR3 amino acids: CASSPEASGANVLTF. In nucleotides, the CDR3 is TGTGCCAGCAGCCCTGAGGCCTCTGGGGCCAACGTCCTGACTTTC.

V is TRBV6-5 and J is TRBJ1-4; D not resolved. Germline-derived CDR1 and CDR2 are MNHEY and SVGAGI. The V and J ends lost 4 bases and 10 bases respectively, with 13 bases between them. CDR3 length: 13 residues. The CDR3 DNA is TGTGCCAGCAGTTTAACCCCCGAGGGAAAACTGTTTTTT. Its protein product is CASSLTPEGKLFF.

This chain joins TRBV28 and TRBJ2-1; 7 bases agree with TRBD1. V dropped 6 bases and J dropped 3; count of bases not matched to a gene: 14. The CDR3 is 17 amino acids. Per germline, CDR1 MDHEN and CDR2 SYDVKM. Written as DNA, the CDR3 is TGTGCCAGCAGCTCACCCGGGACAGCAGAAATCTACAATGAGCAGTTCTTC. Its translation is CASSSPGTAEIYNEQFF.

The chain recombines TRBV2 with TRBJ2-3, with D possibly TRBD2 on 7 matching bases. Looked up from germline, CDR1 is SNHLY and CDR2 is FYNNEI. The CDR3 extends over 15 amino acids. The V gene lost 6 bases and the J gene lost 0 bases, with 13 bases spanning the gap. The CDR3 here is CASSRAGASTDTQYF. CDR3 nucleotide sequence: TGTGCCAGCAGCCGGGCGGGGGCGAGCACAGATACGCAGTATTTT.

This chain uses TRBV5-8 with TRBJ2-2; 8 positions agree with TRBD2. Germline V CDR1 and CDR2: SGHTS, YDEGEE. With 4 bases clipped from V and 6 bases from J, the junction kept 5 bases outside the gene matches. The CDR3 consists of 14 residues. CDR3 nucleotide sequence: TGTGCCAGCAGCGGGGGACTAGTATCCGGGGAGCTGTTTTTT. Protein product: CASSGGLVSGELFF.

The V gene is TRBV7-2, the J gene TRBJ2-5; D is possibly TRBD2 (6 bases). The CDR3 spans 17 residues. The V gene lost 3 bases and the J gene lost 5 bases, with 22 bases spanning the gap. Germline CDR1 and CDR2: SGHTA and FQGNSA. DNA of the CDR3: TGTGCCAGCAGCTTTACTTGGCGGGGTGGGTTCAGGGAGACCCAGTACTTC. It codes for CASSFTWRGGFRETQYF.

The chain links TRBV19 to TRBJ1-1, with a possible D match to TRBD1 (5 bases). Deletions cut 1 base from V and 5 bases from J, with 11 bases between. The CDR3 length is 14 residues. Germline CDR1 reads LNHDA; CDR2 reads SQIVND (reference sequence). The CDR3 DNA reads TGTGCCAGTAGTATAGGTAACCGGGGGACTGAAGCTTTCTTT. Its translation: CASSIGNRGTEAFF.

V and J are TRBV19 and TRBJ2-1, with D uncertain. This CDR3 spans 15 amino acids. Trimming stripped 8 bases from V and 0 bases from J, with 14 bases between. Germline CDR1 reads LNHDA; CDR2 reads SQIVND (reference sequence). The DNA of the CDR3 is TGTGCCAGTCAACTTAGCCGAAGCTCCTACAATGAGCAGTTCTTC. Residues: CASQLSRSSYNEQFF.

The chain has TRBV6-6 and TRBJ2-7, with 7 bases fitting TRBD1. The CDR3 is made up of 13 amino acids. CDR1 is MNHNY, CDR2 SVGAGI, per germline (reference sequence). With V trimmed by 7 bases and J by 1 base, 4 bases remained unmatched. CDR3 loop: CASTVGQSYEQYF. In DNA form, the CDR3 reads TGTGCCAGCACCGTGGGACAGTCCTACGAGCAGTACTTC.

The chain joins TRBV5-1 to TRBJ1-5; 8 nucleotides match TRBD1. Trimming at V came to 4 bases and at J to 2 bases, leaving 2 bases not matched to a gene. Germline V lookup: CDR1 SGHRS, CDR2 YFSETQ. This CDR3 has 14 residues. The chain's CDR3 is CASSMTGGNQPQHF. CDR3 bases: TGCGCCAGCAGCATGACAGGGGGCAATCAGCCCCAGCATTTT.

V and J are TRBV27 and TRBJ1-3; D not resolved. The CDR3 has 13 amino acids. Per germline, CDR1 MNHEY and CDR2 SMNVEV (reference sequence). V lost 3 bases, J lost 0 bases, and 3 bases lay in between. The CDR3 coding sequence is TGTGCCAGCAGTTTGAACTCTGGAAACACCATATATTTT. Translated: CASSLNSGNTIYF.

CDR3: CASSFGQARNEQYF. CDR3 DNA: TGTGCCAGCAGCTTTGGACAGGCACGCAACGAGCAGTACTTC. The V and J genes are TRBV28 and TRBJ2-7; 7 bases fit TRBD1. Trimming took 6 bases from V and 5 from J; bases not matched to a gene: 10. This CDR3 spans 14 amino acids. Germline V gene lookup returns CDR1 MDHEN and CDR2 SYDVKM.

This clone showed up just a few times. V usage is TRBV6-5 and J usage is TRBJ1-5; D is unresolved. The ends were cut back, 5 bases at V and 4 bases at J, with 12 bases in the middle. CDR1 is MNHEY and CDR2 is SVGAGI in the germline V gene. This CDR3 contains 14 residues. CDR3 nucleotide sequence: TGTGCCAGCAGTAGAGGAGGTACGAATCAGCCCCAGCATTTT. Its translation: CASSRGGTNQPQHF.

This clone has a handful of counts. The CDR3, as DNA: TGCGCCAGCAGCTACGGACGGGGGGCAATTTCACCCCTCCACTTT. It yields the protein CASSYGRGAISPLHF. The genes are TRBV5-1 and TRBJ1-6; D perhaps matches TRBD1 (6 bases). V lost 3 bases to trimming and J lost 9 bases, with 16 bases between them. Germline V lookup: CDR1 SGHRS, CDR2 YFSETQ. This CDR3 has 15 residues.

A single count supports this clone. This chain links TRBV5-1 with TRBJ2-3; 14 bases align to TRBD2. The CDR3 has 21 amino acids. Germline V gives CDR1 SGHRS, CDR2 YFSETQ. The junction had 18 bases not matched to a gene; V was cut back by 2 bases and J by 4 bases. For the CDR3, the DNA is TGCGCCAGCAGCTTAAAGGGGACTAGCGGGAGCTTTGGGGTAGGGGCAGATACGCAGTATTTT. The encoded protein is CASSLKGTSGSFGVGADTQYF.

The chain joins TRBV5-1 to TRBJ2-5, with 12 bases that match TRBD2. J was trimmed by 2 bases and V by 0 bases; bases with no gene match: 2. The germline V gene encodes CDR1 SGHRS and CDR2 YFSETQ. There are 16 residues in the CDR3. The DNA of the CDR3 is TGCGCCAGCAGCTTGGGACTAGCGGGGGATCAAGAGACCCAGTACTTC. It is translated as CASSLGLAGDQETQYF.

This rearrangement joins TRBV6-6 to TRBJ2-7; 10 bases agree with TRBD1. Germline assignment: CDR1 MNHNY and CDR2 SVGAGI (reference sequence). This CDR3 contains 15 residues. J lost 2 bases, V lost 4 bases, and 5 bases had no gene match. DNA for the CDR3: TGTGCCAGCAGTTTGACAGGGGGCTCAGCCTACGAGCAGTACTTC. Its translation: CASSLTGGSAYEQYF.

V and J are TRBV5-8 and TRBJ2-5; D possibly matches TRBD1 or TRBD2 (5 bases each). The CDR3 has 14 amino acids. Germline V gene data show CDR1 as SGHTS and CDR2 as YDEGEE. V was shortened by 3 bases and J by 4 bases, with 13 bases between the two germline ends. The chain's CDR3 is CASSSRDGTETQYF. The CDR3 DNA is TGTGCCAGCAGCTCTAGGGACGGGACAGAGACCCAGTACTTC.

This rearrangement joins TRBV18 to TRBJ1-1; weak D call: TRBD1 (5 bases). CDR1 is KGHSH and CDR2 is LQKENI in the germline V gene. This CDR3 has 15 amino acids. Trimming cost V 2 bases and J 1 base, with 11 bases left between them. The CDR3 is CASSPRDGPNTEAFF. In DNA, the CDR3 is TGTGCCAGCTCACCAAGGGACGGACCGAACACTGAAGCTTTCTTT.